This TCR beta chain was obtained from a study of lymphopenia after photon versus proton radiotherapy. Study results and limitations: Oligoclonal CD8+ Temra expansion after nadir drove photon patients' diversity drop. Only patients who died were analyzed for survival; proton advantage is unproven.

For this clone: Its matching antigen is unknown.

Profiling relied on immunoSEQ multiplex PCR, and the TCRdb table lists in-frame clones only, not all of them. The sample records approximately 65,000 clones, roughly 87% being singletons. This specimen was peripheral blood, taken from a patient treated with proton-based radiotherapy. This TCR was sampled from an elderly man with esophageal cancer.

The CDR3 protein is CASSNSRSGGRFNQPQHF. In DNA form, the CDR3 reads TGTGCCAGTAGCAATTCGAGGTCGGGAGGTCGGTTCAATCAGCCCCAGCATTTT. The genes are TRBV19 and TRBJ1-5, with D hard to call. V lost 6 bases and J 3 bases, leaving 24 bases between the germline ends. Germline V gene data show CDR1 as LNHDA and CDR2 as SQIVND (reference sequence). CDR3 length: 18 amino acids.